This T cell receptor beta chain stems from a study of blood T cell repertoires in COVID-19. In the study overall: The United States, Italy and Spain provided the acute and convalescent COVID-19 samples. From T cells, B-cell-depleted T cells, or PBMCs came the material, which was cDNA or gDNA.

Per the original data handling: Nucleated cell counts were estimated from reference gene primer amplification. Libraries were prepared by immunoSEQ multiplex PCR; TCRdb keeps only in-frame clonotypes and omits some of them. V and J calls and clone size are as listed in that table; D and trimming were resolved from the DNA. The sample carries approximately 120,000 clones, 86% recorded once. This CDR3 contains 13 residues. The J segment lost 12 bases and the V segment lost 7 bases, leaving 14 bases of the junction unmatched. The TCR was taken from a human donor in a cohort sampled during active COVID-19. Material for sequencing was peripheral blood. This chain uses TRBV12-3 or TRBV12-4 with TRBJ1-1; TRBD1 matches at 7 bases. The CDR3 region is CASIQRLAGGTFF. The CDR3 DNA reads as TGTGCCAGCATCCAAAGGTTGGCAGGGGGGACTTTCTTT.